This T cell receptor beta chain comes out of a study of OX40 agonist ivuxolimab in advanced cancers. A note on the overall study: Ivuxolimab, which targeted the costimulatory receptor OX40 (CD134), was an agonistic, fully human IgG2 monoclonal antibody. Intravenous ivuxolimab was administered to patients every 2 weeks at six dose levels: 0.01, 0.1, 0.3, 1.5, 3 and 10 mg/kg. Among the roughly 50 dose-escalation patients, 19 had hepatocellular carcinoma, about 15 melanoma, 9 renal cell carcinoma and 9 head and neck cancer. In the dose-escalation cohort, 82.7% of patients were male, and the mean age was approximately 60 years, with a range of about 23 to 90. Patients were allowed to have had prior anti-PD-1, anti-PD-L1 or anti-CTLA-4 therapy, and around 37% of the dose-escalation patients had previously received checkpoint inhibitors. Partial responses occurred in three dose-escalation patients: two with cutaneous melanoma and one with hepatocellular carcinoma. The purpose of peripheral TCRbeta sequencing was to test whether ivuxolimab changed TCR sequence diversity and led to clonal T-cell expansion. The paper describes the monotherapy dose-escalation part (N of about 47 patients) of the phase I trial of ivuxolimab. Overall study results and their limits: After ivuxolimab, CD8+ T cells had more expanded clones than CD4+ T cells on average. Low levels of normalized T-cell clonal expansion were also shown by some nonresponding patients. In partial responders in the 0.1-3.0 mg/kg groups, normalized peripheral clonal expansion was found to be among the lowest, especially among CD8+ T cells. Which antigens the clonally expanded peripheral T cells were specific for was not determined. Clonal expansion of both CD4+ and CD8+ blood T cells was observed from baseline to week 6 at doses 0.1 to 3.0 mg/kg.

Per the germline V gene, SGHRS is the CDR1 and YFSETQ is the CDR2. The CDR3 goes from the cysteine to the phenylalanine over 13 residues. The kept DNA is CDR3 alone, 39 bases in frame from the first base. Deletion took 6 bases off V and 1 base off J, with a span of 10 bases between the germline ends. The trial excluded patients who had a history of autoimmune disease or who were on systemic immunosuppression. Peripheral blood for TCR sequencing was collected from all dose cohorts at baseline, on cycle 4 day 1, and on cycle 7 day 1. Samples were obtained from an open-label, multicenter, first-in-human phase I dose-escalation trial of ivuxolimab. The trial enrolled adults with locally advanced or metastatic head and neck squamous cell, hepatocellular, melanoma or renal cell carcinoma. CD4+ and CD8+ T cells were sorted separately from peripheral blood before TCR sequencing. A note on this clone: It has no known antigen specificity. No base-level quality is on record; no much larger clone is a single base apart.

Genomic DNA was extracted from sorted cells for sequencing of the TCRbeta CDR3 region. TCRbeta CDR3 regions were sequenced using the immunoSEQ Assay. TCRdb re-hosts the immuneACCESS table, in-frame sequences only. Its copies lack some clones; in the studies checked, an unresolved V gene accounts for under half of them, and the cause for the rest is not known. The sample has fewer than 85,000 clones on record, over 75% of them singletons. 0.72% of the sample is held by the ten biggest clonotypes. The receptor comes from an adult with an advanced solid tumor such as melanoma, head and neck, liver or kidney cancer. The rearranged segments are TRBV5-1 and TRBJ1-1, and the D gene may be TRBD1, 5 bases matching. Sequenced material: CD4+ or CD8+ T cells sorted from blood, taken in a trial of the OX40 agonist ivuxolimab. The DNA sequence is TGCGCCAGCACCTCAGGGACGAACACTGAAGCTTTCTTT. It specifies CASTSGTNTEAFF. Here the CDR3 is joined to the reference TRBV5-1 and TRBJ1-1 genes, and the full variable domain is: KAGVTQTPRYLIKTRGQQVTLSCSPISGHRSVSWYQQTPGQGLQFLFEYFSETQRNKGNFPGRFSGRQFSNSRSEMNVSTLELGDSALYLCASTSGTNTEAFFGQGTRLTVV.